This T cell receptor beta chain was sequenced for a study of early T cells in non-severe SARS-CoV-2 infection. Study background: Alpha and beta chains were unpaired, from unsorted whole-blood bulk RNA. Notes on the study in general: Private and CD4 specificities were missed by VDJdb matching, skewed to anti-spike CD8.

Researchers tagged individual cDNA molecules with unique molecular identifiers. TCRdb reprocessed the 5' RACE reads with MiXCR, giving one entry per CDR3 protein. The repertoire holds roughly 80,000 distinct CDR3 sequences, with around a sixth as singletons. Germline V gene lookup returns CDR1 SEHNR and CDR2 FQNEAQ (reference sequence). Trimming took 3 bases from V and 0 from J, leaving 6 bases between them. This CDR3 contains 14 residues. This clonotype was recorded a few times. What it recognizes is unknown. Material for sequencing was whole blood. The sequence was collected from an adult who was a healthcare worker with PCR-confirmed SARS-CoV-2 infection or an uninfected control (not recorded which). The chain joins TRBV7-9 to TRBJ1-3, with D unresolved. The CDR3 region has the DNA TGTGCCAGCAGCTTTGCGGTCTCTGGAAACACCATATATTTT. Protein: CASSFAVSGNTIYF.